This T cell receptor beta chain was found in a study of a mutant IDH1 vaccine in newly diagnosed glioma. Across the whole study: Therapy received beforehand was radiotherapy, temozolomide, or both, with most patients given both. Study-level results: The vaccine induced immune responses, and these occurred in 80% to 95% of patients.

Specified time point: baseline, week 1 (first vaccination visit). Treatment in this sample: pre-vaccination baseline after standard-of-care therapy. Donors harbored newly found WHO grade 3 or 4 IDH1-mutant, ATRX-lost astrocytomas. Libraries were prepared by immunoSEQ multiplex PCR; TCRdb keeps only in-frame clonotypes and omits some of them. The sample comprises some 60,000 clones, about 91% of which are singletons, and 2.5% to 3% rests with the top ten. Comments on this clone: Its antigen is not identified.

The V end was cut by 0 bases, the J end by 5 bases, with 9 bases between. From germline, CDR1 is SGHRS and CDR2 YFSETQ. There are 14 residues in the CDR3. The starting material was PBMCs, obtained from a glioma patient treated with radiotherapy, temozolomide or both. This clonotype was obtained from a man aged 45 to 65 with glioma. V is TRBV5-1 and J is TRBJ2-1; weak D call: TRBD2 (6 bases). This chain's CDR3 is CASSLGLGNNEQFF. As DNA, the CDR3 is TGCGCCAGCAGCTTGGGACTAGGTAACAATGAGCAGTTCTTC. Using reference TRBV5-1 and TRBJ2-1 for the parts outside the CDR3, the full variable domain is KAGVTQTPRYLIKTRGQQVTLSCSPISGHRSVSWYQQTPGQGLQFLFEYFSETQRNKGNFPGRFSGRQFSNSRSEMNVSTLELGDSALYLCASSLGLGNNEQFFGPGTRLTVL.